This TCR beta chain was identified during a study of OX40 agonist ivuxolimab in advanced cancers. Blood sampling took place at baseline, cycle 4 day 1, and cycle 7 day 1. Overall study findings and caveats: Among the least clonally expanded were partial responders at 0.1-3.0 mg/kg. At 0.1 to 3.0 mg/kg and by week 6, CD4+ and CD8+ T cells in the blood had expanded clonally.

Remarks on this clone: The antigen is undetermined. Other DNA sequences in the same sample also yield this CDR3.

CDR1 and CDR2 (germline): MRHNA, SNTAGT. Trimming left V 2 bases short and J 6 bases short, with 4 bases between. CDR3 size: 12 residues. Measured with immunoSEQ multiplex PCR; TCRdb has only the in-frame clones, and not every one. The table records 35,000 to 45,000 clones, around 85% of them present only once. This specimen was CD4+ or CD8+ T cells sorted from blood, taken in a trial of the OX40 agonist ivuxolimab. The V gene is TRBV6-4, the J gene TRBJ2-2; D remains unclear. The sequence was obtained from an adult with an advanced solid tumor such as melanoma, head and neck, liver or kidney cancer. CDR3 sequence reads: CASSDPPGELFF. The DNA of the CDR3 is TGTGCCAGCAGTGACCCTCCCGGGGAGCTGTTTTTT.